This T cell receptor beta chain was obtained from a study of blood T cells in healthy people across ages. A minimum of 7 million PBMCs was isolated per sample. Trimming left V 6 bases short and J 8 bases short, with 14 bases between. The germline CDR1 and CDR2 sequences are SGDLS and YYNGEE. The CDR3 extends over 13 amino acids. Then a second PCR, running about 6 to 11 cycles, was carried out with a sample-barcoded 5' primer and a J-beta primer mix. Each CDR3 protein gets one entry after TCRdb re-called the 5' RACE reads with MiXCR. Counted here are 800,000 or so distinct CDR3 sequences, under 80% occurring once; the ten biggest clones make up roughly a quarter.

Material: blood. The receptor was isolated from a man aged 25 to 40 in good health. The chain employs TRBV9 and TRBJ2-2; D is unclear. The CDR3 DNA sequence: TGTGCCAGCACCAGCCAAACGTTGGGGGAGCTGTTTTTT. Amino acids: CASTSQTLGELFF.